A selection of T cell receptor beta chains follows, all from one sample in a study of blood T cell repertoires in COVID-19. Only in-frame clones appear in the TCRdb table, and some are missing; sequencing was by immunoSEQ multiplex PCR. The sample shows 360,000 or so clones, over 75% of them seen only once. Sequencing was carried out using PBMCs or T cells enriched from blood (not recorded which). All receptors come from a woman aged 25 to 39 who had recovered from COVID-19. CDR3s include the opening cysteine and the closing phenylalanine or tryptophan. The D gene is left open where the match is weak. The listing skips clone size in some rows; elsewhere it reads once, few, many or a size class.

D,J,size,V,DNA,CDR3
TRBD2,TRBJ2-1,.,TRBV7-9,TGTGCCAGCAGCTCCAAGGCCAGACTAGCGGGAGTACAAAATGAGCAGTTCTTC,CASSSKARLAGVQNEQFF
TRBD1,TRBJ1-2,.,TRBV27,TGTGCCAGCAGTTTTTTGACAGGGGGCCTTTTGTTTGGCTACACCTTC,CASSFLTGGLLFGYTF
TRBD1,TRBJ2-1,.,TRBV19,TGTGCCAGTAGTATAGAGGGACAGGGCAGCCAGGGGCAGTTCTTC,CASSIEGQGSQGQFF
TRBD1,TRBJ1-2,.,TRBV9,TGTGCCAGCAGCGTATTCACCCAGGGGGAGAACACCTTC,CASSVFTQGENTF
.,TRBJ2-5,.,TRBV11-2,TGTGCCAGCAGCTTAGAAGTAGGGAGCCAAGAGACCCAGTACTTC,CASSLEVGSQETQYF
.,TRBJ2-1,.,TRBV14,TGTGCCAGCAGCCCCTGGACCCAGGGGGAGCAGTTCTTC,CASSPWTQGEQFF
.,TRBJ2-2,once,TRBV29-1,TGCAGCGCCGGAGAGGCCGGGGAGCTGTTTTTT,CSAGEAGELFF
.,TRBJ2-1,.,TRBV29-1,TGCAGCGTTGGAACAGGGGGGGATGAGCAGTTCTTC,CSVGTGGDEQFF
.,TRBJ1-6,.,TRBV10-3,TGTGCCATCAGTGAGTCGCAAGGGGCAGATCTTAATTCACCCCTCCACTTT,CAISESQGADLNSPLHF
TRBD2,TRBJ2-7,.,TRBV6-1,TGTGCCAGCAGTGACGGACTAGCGCCACAAGGGGTCTACGAGCAGTACTTC,CASSDGLAPQGVYEQYF
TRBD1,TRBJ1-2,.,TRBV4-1,TGCGCCAGCAGCCACAAGGACAGGGGTGGTGGCTACACCTTC,CASSHKDRGGGYTF
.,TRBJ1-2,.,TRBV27,TGTGCCAGCAGTTTATCGCGGGAGCATGGCTACACCTTC,CASSLSREHGYTF
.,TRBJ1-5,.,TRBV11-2,TGTGCCAGCAGTTCCACAGGGAATCAGCCCCAGCATTTT,CASSSTGNQPQHF
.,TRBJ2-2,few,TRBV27,TGTGCCAGCAGTTTCTACAGGACACGGGAGAGCACCGGGGAGCTGTTTTTT,CASSFYRTRESTGELFF
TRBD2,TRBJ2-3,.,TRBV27,TGTGCCAGCAGTTGGTTCGGGGGGGGGAACACAGATACGCAGTATTTT,CASSWFGGGNTDTQYF
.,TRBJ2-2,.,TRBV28,TGTGCCAGCAGTTTTGTCTCCGCGGGTCCGTACCAAGGACGGAACACCGGGGAGCTGTTTTTT,CASSFVSAGPYQGRNTGELFF
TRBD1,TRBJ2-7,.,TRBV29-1,TGCAGCGTTGTAGGGACAGGGAACTACGAGCAGTACTTC,CSVVGTGNYEQYF
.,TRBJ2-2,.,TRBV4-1,TGCGCCAGCAGCCAGCCAGGCAGGAAGAACACCGGGGAGCTGTTTTTT,CASSQPGRKNTGELFF
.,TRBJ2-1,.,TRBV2,TGTGCCAGCAGCCGGTCAAGCGTGTACAATGAGCAGTTCTTC,CASSRSSVYNEQFF
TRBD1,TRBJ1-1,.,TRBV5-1,TGCGCCAGCGCTGACCAGGGGGAAGGGAACACTGAAGCTTTCTTT,CASADQGEGNTEAFF
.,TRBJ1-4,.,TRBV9,TGTGCCAGCAGCCCAGGACTTAAGGGCGAAAAACTGTTTTTT,CASSPGLKGEKLFF
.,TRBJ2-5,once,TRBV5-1,TGCGCCAGCAGCCAAGACAACCAAGAGACCCAGTACTTC,CASSQDNQETQYF
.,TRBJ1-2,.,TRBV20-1,TGCAGTGCTAGTCTGGGGGCATCCTATGGCTACACCTTC,CSASLGASYGYTF
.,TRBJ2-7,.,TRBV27,TGTGCCAGCCCGGAAGGTCAGAACAGCTCCTACGAGCAGTACTTC,CASPEGQNSSYEQYF
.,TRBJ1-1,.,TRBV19,TGTGCCAGTAGTATCGACAGCTTAAACACTGAAGCTTTCTTT,CASSIDSLNTEAFF
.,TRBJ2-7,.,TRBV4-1,TGCGCCAGCAGCCAGGCCAGGGGAGGGACCTACGAGCAGTACTTC,CASSQARGGTYEQYF
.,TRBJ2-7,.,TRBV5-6,TGTGCCAGCACCGCGGGGGCCTCCTACGAGCAGTACTTC,CASTAGASYEQYF
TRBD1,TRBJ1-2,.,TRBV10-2,TGCGCCAGCAGTGAGCGTGCCTATTCGGGCAGGGGGCGCTTTGTCTATGGCTACACCTTC,CASSERAYSGRGRFVYGYTF
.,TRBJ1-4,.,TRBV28,TGTGCCAGCAGTTTAGACAGGCGAGGGGCTAATGAAAAACTGTTTTTT,CASSLDRRGANEKLFF
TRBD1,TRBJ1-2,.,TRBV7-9,TGTGCCAGCAGCTTAGGGGACAGGGTGTATGGCTACACCTTC,CASSLGDRVYGYTF
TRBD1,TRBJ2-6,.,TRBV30,TGTGCCTGGAGTGTAGGAGACAGGGGCCTCCTCTCTGGGGCCAACGTCCTGACTTTC,CAWSVGDRGLLSGANVLTF
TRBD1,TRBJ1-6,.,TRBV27,TGTGCCAGCAGTCCCTCGACAGGGGGTTCACCCCTCCACTTT,CASSPSTGGSPLHF
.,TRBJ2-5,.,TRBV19,TGTGCCAGTAGTATAAACGGGTTGGAGACCCAGTACTTC,CASSINGLETQYF
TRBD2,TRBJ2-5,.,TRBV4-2,TGTGCCAGCAGCCAAGAATCTAGCGGGAGTGGGCAAGAGACCCAGTACTTC,CASSQESSGSGQETQYF
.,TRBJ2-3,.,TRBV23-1,TGCGCCAGCAGTCAATTCGCAGGCCGTACGCAGTATTTT,CASSQFAGRTQYF
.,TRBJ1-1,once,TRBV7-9,TGTGCCAGCAGCTTAAGTAGTTCTGAAGCTTTCTTT,CASSLSSSEAFF
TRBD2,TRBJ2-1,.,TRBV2,TGTGCCAGCGTCGGGGGGTTGGGTGAGCAGTTCTTC,CASVGGLGEQFF
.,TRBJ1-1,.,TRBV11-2,TGTGCCAGCAGGGTGGGTTGGGAGTTCGAAGCTTTCTTT,CASRVGWEFEAFF
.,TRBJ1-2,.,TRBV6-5,TGTGCCAGCAGTTACTCGGGCTTAGTTCCTGGCTACACCTTC,CASSYSGLVPGYTF
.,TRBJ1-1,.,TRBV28,TGTGCCAGCAGCCTGTCGGGACTTATGGCGAACACTGAAGCTTTCTTT,CASSLSGLMANTEAFF
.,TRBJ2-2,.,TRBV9,TGTGCCAGCAGCGTATCCGGGAGCGCCACCGGGGAGCTGTTTTTT,CASSVSGSATGELFF
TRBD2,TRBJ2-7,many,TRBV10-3,TGTGCCATCAGTGAGTCGAAGCGGGGGACCTACGAGCAGTACTTC,CAISESKRGTYEQYF
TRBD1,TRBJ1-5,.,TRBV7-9,TGTGCCAGCAGCGCACCCGGGACAGGGGTGCAGCCCCAGCATTTT,CASSAPGTGVQPQHF
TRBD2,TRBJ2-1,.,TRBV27,TGTGCCAGCAGTCCCTTAGCGGGAGGGGAGCAGTTCTTC,CASSPLAGGEQFF
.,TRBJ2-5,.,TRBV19,TGTGCCAGTAGTAGGGGACACCTTCAAGAGACCCAGTACTTC,CASSRGHLQETQYF